The clone carrying this TCR beta chain turned up a few times. Its antigen remains unidentified. Amplified TCR beta CDR3 regions derived from RNA transcripts. The primer set for the first-round RT-PCR of the TCR CDR3 was HTBI. Each CDR3 protein gets one entry after TCRdb re-called the multiplex PCR reads with MiXCR. In the table there are 500,000 to 600,000 distinct CDR3 sequences, just under 20% of which are singletons. These data originate in a study of T cells in Graves' hyperthyroidism and ophthalmopathy. Germline V gives CDR1 MNHNS, CDR2 SASEGT. The J segment lost 4 bases and the V segment lost 6 bases, leaving 10 bases of the junction unmatched. The CDR3 sequence is 15 residues long. Notes on the study in general: Most clonotypes expanded in the thyroid (above 0.001) were also present in blood.

Ophthalmopathy patients had moderate-to-severe active disease, CAS ≥3, NOSPECS ≥4, and disease duration under 3 months. It was uncontrolled infection, other autoimmune disease, pregnancy or lactation that excluded patients. Thyroid ultrasound, orbital computed tomography, clinical symptoms, and serum thyroxine and TRAb underpinned diagnoses. The sample comprised blood. The J gene is TRBJ2-5, the V gene TRBV6-1; 8 bases are a match to TRBD1. The source is a man aged 35-49 years with Graves' ophthalmopathy. As DNA, the CDR3 is TGTGCCAGCAGGGCGCACGGACAGGGCCGAGAGACCCAGTACTTC. Translated, it gives CASRAHGQGRETQYF.